Following are 4 T cell receptor beta chains from one sample sequenced in a study of blood T cell repertoires in COVID-19. Measured with immunoSEQ multiplex PCR; TCRdb has only the in-frame clones, and not every one. The sample contains some 250,000 clones, about nine tenths of which appear only once. Sequenced material: PBMCs or T cells enriched from blood (not recorded which). The receptors here all came from a human donor in a cohort exposed to, infected with or recovered from COVID-19 (not recorded which). The donor label of this sample is uncertain.

The CDR3 sequence is CASSKTAIVETQYF. CDR3 in DNA: TGCGCCAGCTCTAAGACTGCGATCGTCGAGACCCAGTACTTC. This chain links TRBV4-1 with TRBJ2-5; D is ambiguous. CDR1 and CDR2 from the germline V gene are MGHRA and YSYEKL. This CDR3 contains 14 residues. Trimming shortened V by 8 bases and J by 5 bases, and 18 bases separated the two germline ends.

This clone was detected only a few times. J is TRBJ1-2 and V is TRBV2; no definite D call. The V end was cut by 8 bases, the J end by 8 bases, with 12 bases between. CDR3 length: 11 amino acids. Germline assignment: CDR1 SNHLY and CDR2 FYNNEI. The CDR3 DNA sequence: TGTGCCAGCGGGCAGTCGAGAGGCTACACCTTC. Amino acid sequence: CASGQSRGYTF.

This CDR3 reads CASSQPGTGIEEQYF. The CDR3, as DNA: TGTGCCAGCAGCCAACCCGGGACAGGAATTGAAGAGCAGTACTTC. This rearrangement joins TRBV5-6 to TRBJ2-7, with 8 bases fitting TRBD1. The J segment lost 7 bases and the V segment lost 4 bases, leaving 13 bases of the junction unmatched. This CDR3 is 15 amino acids long. Germline CDR1 is SGHDT and CDR2 is YYEEEE.

V is TRBV4-3 and J is TRBJ2-2; D is possibly TRBD2 (5 bases). V lost 3 bases and J 1 base, leaving 18 bases between the germline ends. The CDR3 contains 18 residues. Looked up from germline, CDR1 is LGHNA and CDR2 is YSLEER. The CDR3 DNA follows: TGCGCCAGCAGCCACAGCGGACTGGCCGACTTGAACACCGGGGAGCTGTTTTTT. Encoded protein: CASSHSGLADLNTGELFF.